Presented here are 14 T cell receptor beta chains from one specimen sequenced in a study of OX40 agonist ivuxolimab in advanced cancers. TCRdb keeps only in-frame clones here, not all; method: immunoSEQ multiplex PCR. The sample includes roughly 99,000 clones, 85% to 95% of them seen just once. Specimen: CD4+ or CD8+ T cells sorted from blood, collected in a trial of the OX40 agonist ivuxolimab. The receptors originated from an adult with an advanced solid tumor such as melanoma, head and neck, liver or kidney cancer.

The V and J genes are TRBV5-1 and TRBJ2-1, with TRBD2 identical over 7 bases. Germline values: CDR1 SGHRS, CDR2 YFSETQ. The CDR3 covers 17 residues. V dropped 4 bases and J dropped 0; count of bases not matched to a gene: 10. The CDR3 reads CASSPDRGLTSYNEQFF. DNA for the CDR3: TGCGCCAGCAGCCCGGATCGGGGACTAACCTCCTACAATGAGCAGTTCTTC.

V is TRBV5-1 and J is TRBJ1-3; D not resolved. In germline, CDR1 is SGHRS, CDR2 YFSETQ. Trimming pared 0 bases from V and 2 bases from J, leaving 15 bases between. The CDR3 runs to 17 residues. The CDR3 region has the DNA TGCGCCAGCAGCTTGGCCGGTGGGCAGCTGACTGGAAACACCATATATTTT. This gives the protein CASSLAGGQLTGNTIYF.

The CDR3: CASSPANRGNAKNIQYF. In DNA, the CDR3 is TGTGCCAGCTCACCGGCGAACAGGGGCAACGCCAAAAACATTCAGTACTTC. The chain recombines TRBV18 with TRBJ2-4; 7 positions match TRBD1. The germline CDR1 and CDR2 sequences are KGHSH and LQKENI. V shed 3 bases and J 1 base; nucleotides not matched to a gene: 9. The CDR3 is made up of 17 amino acids.

The rearrangement links TRBV10-3 to TRBJ2-7; 10 bases align to TRBD2. Germline V lookup: CDR1 ENHRY, CDR2 SYGVKD. V shed 1 base, J shed 7 bases, and the junction held 10 bases outside the gene matches. The CDR3 sequence is 16 residues long. The CDR3, as DNA: TGTGCCATCAGTGAGTTGGGAGCGGGAGGGCTCCGGGAGCAGTACTTC. It codes for CAISELGAGGLREQYF.

J is TRBJ1-1 and V is TRBV19; D gene ambiguous. Trimming took off 5 bases at V and 3 bases at J, with 7 bases between the two ends. This CDR3 spans 12 amino acids. From germline, CDR1 is LNHDA and CDR2 SQIVND (reference sequence). The CDR3 DNA follows: TGTGCCAGTAGTGGAGAGTACACTGAAGCTTTCTTT. Amino acid sequence: CASSGEYTEAFF.

V usage is TRBV6-1 and J usage is TRBJ2-7, with 7 nucleotides matching TRBD1. Germline V CDR1 and CDR2: MNHNS, SASEGT. This CDR3 contains 13 residues. Trimming removed 6 bases from V and 7 bases from J; junction bases left unmatched: 9. The chain's CDR3 is CASRPKGAGEQYF. The CDR3 DNA sequence: TGTGCCAGCAGGCCGAAGGGGGCGGGTGAGCAGTACTTC.

J is TRBJ2-1 and V is TRBV29-1; D gene ambiguous. Germline-derived CDR1 and CDR2 are SQVTM and ANQGSEA. The ends were cut back, 8 bases at V and 3 bases at J, with 11 bases in the middle. The CDR3 consists of 12 residues. CDR3 loop: CSHSRDYNEQFF. The CDR3, as DNA: TGCAGCCACTCAAGGGACTACAATGAGCAGTTCTTC.

The genes are TRBV18 and TRBJ2-2; 8 bases are shared with TRBD2. Unmatched junction bases numbered 4, after V lost 1 base and J lost 3 bases. This CDR3 has 16 amino acids. The germline V gene has CDR1 KGHSH and CDR2 LQKENI. This CDR3 reads CASSPQAGAHTGELFF. The CDR3 DNA reads TGTGCCAGCTCACCACAAGCGGGAGCGCACACCGGGGAGCTGTTTTTT.

The V and J genes are TRBV30 and TRBJ1-2; D unresolved. In germline, CDR1 is GTSNPN, CDR2 SVGIG (reference sequence). The CDR3 is 11 residues long. Trimming shortened V by 8 bases and J by 7 bases, and 14 bases separated the two germline ends. The DNA of the CDR3 is TGTGCCCACCGGGATGGCGTTGGCTACACCTTC. Protein: CAHRDGVGYTF.

The chain is built from TRBV6-5 and TRBJ2-5; D is perhaps TRBD1 or TRBD2 (5 bases each). The V and J ends lost 0 bases and 4 bases respectively, with 12 bases between them. CDR3 length: 15 amino acids. Germline V gene sequence: CDR1 MNHEY, CDR2 SVGAGI. The CDR3 coding sequence is TGTGCCAGCAGTTACTCGGATCTTGGGGGAGAGACCCAGTACTTC. It codes for CASSYSDLGGETQYF.

The V gene is TRBV27, the J gene TRBJ1-2; TRBD1 is a possible D gene (6 bases). The CDR3 covers 15 residues. With 1 base removed from V and 2 bases from J, the gap between germline ends came to 11 bases. The germline gives CDR1 MNHEY, CDR2 SMNVEV (reference sequence). The CDR3 is CASSLWGAGNYGYTF. DNA of the CDR3: TGTGCCAGCAGTTTATGGGGGGCAGGGAACTATGGCTACACCTTC.

V usage is TRBV27 and J usage is TRBJ2-1; D is possibly TRBD2 (5 bases). This CDR3 contains 14 residues. Looked up from germline, CDR1 is MNHEY and CDR2 is SMNVEV (reference sequence). V lost 3 bases and J 6 bases, leaving 12 bases between the germline ends. CDR3 sequence reads: CASSLRSGSNEQFF. CDR3 DNA sequence: TGTGCCAGCAGTTTGAGAAGTGGGAGCAATGAGCAGTTCTTC.

Written as DNA, the CDR3 is TGTGCCAGCAGCCCCGAGACAGGGTTAGACAATCAGCCCCAGCATTTT. Translated, it gives CASSPETGLDNQPQHF. This chain links TRBV5-8 with TRBJ1-5, with 7 positions matching TRBD1. The CDR3 loop spans 16 amino acids. The V gene end was trimmed by 4 bases and the J gene end by 3 bases; junction bases not matched to a gene: 10. Germline-derived CDR1 and CDR2 are SGHTS and YDEGEE. Full variable domain (missing parts from reference TRBV5-8 and TRBJ1-5): EAGVTQSPTHLIKTRGQQATLRCSPISGHTSVYWYQQALGLGLQFLLWYDEGEERNRGNFPPRFSGRQFPNYSSELNVNALELEDSALYLCASSPETGLDNQPQHFGDGTRLSIL.

This clone appeared a few times. V gene TRBV23-1 combines with J gene TRBJ2-3; D possibly corresponds to TRBD2 (6 bases). TRBV23-1 is an ORF, and what it does is uncertain. The CDR3 has 15 amino acids. V was shortened by 7 bases and J by 3 bases, with 17 bases between the two germline ends. This CDR3 reads CASTRREFGTDTQYF. In DNA form, the CDR3 reads TGCGCCAGCACCCGACGGGAGTTCGGGACAGATACGCAGTATTTT.